A single sample gave rise to the 4 T cell receptor beta chains below, sequenced in a study of blood T cell repertoires in COVID-19. Using immunoSEQ multiplex PCR, the repertoire was profiled, and TCRdb retains in-frame clones only, with some absent. In the table there are 56,000 or so clones, approximately 80% of which are singletons. Input material: peripheral blood. The source of these receptors is a woman aged 80 or over with acute or convalescent COVID-19.

This rearrangement joins TRBV29-1 to TRBJ2-7, with D possibly being TRBD2 (6 bases). This CDR3 spans 16 amino acids. V lost 4 bases and J 0 bases, leaving 19 bases between the germline ends. CDR1 and CDR2 from the germline V gene are SQVTM and ANQGSEA. DNA of the CDR3: TGCAGCGTTGGAGGTGTCGGGGGTCCCTACTCCTACGAGCAGTACTTC. Translating gives CSVGGVGGPYSYEQYF.

The genes are TRBV5-1 and TRBJ1-1, with unresolved D. Germline-derived CDR1 and CDR2 are SGHRS and YFSETQ. The CDR3 runs to 13 residues. Between the trimmed V and J ends, which lost 0 bases and 2 bases, there was a span of 5 bases. The CDR3 sequence is CASSLALNTEAFF. Written as DNA, the CDR3 is TGCGCCAGCAGCTTGGCCCTAAACACTGAAGCTTTCTTT.

This clone was seen once. The CDR3 is CASSYGQYNEQFF. In nucleotides, the CDR3 is TGTGCCAGCAGTTACGGGCAGTACAATGAGCAGTTCTTC. This chain joins TRBV6-5 and TRBJ2-1; D is ambiguous. Trimming took off 2 bases at V and 4 bases at J, with 6 bases between the two ends. Germline V CDR1 and CDR2: MNHEY, SVGAGI. The CDR3 sequence is 13 residues long.

This chain connects TRBV7-2 to TRBJ2-3, with 9 nucleotides matching TRBD2. The germline V gene has CDR1 SGHTA and CDR2 FQGNSA. Trimming at V came to 5 bases and at J to 2 bases, leaving 8 bases not matched to a gene. The CDR3 sequence is 16 residues long. CDR3 in amino acids: CASSAVTSGSTDTQYF. The DNA of the CDR3 is TGTGCCAGCAGCGCTGTGACTAGCGGCTCCACAGATACGCAGTATTTT.